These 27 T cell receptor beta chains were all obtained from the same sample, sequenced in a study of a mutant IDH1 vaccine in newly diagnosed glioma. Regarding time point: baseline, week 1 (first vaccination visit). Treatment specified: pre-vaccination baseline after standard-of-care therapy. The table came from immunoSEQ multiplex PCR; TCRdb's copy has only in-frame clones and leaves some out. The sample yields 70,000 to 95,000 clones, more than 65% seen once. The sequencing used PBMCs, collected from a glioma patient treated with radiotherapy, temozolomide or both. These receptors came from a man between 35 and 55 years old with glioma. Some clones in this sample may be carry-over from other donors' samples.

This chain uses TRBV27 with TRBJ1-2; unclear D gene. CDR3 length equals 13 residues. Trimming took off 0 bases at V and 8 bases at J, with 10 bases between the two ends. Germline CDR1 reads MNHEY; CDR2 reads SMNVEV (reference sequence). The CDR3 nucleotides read TGTGCCAGCAGTTTATCGGGCTTCTTGGGCTACACCTTC. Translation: CASSLSGFLGYTF.

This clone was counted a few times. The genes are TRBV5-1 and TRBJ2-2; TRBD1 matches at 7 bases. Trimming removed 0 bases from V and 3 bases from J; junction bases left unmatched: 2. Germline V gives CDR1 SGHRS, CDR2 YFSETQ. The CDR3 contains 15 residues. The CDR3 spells CASSLATGDTGELFF. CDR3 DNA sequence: TGCGCCAGCAGCTTGGCTACAGGGGACACCGGGGAGCTGTTTTTT.

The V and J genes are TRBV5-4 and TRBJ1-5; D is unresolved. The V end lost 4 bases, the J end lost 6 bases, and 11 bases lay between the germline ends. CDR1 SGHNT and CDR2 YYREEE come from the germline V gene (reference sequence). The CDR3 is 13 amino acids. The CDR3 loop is CASSPALGQPQHF. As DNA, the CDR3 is TGTGCCAGCAGCCCGGCCTTAGGTCAGCCCCAGCATTTT. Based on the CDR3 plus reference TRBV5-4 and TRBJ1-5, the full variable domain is ETGVTQSPTHLIKTRGQQVTLRCSSQSGHNTVSWYQQALGQGPQFIFQYYREEENGRGNFPPRFSGLQFPNYSSELNVNALELDDSALYLCASSPALGQPQHFGDGTRLSIL.

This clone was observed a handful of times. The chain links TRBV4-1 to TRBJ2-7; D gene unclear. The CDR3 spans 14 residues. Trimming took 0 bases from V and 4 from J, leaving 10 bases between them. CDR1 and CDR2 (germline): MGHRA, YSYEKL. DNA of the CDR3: TGCGCCAGCAGCCAAGAAAAGGGCACGTACGAGCAGTACTTC. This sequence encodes CASSQEKGTYEQYF.

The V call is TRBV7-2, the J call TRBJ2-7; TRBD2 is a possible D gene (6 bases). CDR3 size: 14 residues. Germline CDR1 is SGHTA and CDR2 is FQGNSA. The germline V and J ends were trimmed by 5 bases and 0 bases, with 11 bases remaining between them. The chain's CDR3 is CASSQDGSSYEQYF. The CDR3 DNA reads TGTGCCAGCAGCCAAGACGGGAGCTCCTACGAGCAGTACTTC.

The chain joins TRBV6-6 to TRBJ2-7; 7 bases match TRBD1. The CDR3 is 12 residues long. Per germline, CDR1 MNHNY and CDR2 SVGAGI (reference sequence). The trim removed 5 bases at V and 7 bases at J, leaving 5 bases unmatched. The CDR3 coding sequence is TGTGCCAGCAGTAGCTCGGACAGGGAGCAGTACTTC. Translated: CASSSSDREQYF.

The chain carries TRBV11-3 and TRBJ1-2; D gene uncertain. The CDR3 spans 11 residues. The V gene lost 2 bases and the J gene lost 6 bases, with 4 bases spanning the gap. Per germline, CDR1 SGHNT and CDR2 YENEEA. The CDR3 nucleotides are TGTGCCAGCAGCTTACATGATGGCTACACCTTC. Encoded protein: CASSLHDGYTF.

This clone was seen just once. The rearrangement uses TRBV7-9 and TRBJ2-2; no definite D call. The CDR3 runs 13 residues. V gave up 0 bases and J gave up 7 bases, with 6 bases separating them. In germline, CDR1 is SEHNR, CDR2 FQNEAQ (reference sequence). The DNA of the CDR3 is TGTGCCAGCAGCTTAGCGTCCCACGGGGAGCTGTTTTTT. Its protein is CASSLASHGELFF.

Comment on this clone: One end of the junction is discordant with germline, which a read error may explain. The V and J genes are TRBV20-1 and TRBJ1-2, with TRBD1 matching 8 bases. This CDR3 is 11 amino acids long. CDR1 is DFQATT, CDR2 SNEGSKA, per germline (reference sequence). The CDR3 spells CSAQRAGQVLF. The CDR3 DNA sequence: TGCAGTGCTCAAAGGGCGGGACAGGTCCTTTTC.

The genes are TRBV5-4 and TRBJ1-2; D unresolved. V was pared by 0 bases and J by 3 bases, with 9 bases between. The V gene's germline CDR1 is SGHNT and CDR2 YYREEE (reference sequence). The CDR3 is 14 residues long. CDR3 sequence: CASSLDRSYYGYTF. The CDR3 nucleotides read TGTGCCAGCAGCTTGGATAGGAGCTACTATGGCTACACCTTC.

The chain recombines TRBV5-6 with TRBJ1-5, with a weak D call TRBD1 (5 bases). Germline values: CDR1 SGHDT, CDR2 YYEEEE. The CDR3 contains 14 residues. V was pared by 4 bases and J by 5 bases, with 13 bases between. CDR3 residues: CASSAGTRDQPQHF. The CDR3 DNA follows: TGTGCCAGCAGCGCCGGGACTCGGGATCAGCCCCAGCATTTT.

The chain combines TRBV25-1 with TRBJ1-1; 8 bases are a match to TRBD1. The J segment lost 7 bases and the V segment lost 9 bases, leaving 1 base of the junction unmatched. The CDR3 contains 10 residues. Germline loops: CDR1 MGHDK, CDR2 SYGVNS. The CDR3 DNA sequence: TGTGCCAGGGACAGGGTTGAAGCTTTCTTT. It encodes CARDRVEAFF.

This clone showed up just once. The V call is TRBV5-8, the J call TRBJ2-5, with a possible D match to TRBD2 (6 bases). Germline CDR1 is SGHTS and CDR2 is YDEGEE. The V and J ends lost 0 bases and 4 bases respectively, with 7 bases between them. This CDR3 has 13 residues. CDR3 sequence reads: CASSLEGGETQYF. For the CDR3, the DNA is TGTGCCAGCAGCTTGGAGGGAGGAGAGACCCAGTACTTC.

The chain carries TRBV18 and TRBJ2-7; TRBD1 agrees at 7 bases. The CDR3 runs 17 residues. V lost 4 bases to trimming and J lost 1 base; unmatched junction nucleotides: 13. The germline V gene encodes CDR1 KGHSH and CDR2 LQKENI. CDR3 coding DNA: TGTGCCAGCTCACTGACAGGGATCGGGCCGGGGTCCTACGAGCAGTACTTC. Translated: CASSLTGIGPGSYEQYF.

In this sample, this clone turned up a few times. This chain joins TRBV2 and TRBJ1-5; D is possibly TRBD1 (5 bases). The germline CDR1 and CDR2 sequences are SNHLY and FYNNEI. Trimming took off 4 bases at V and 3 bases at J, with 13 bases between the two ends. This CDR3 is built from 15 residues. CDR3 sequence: CASSGSGGTNQPQHF. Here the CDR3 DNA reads TGTGCCAGCAGTGGATCTGGGGGGACCAATCAGCCCCAGCATTTT.

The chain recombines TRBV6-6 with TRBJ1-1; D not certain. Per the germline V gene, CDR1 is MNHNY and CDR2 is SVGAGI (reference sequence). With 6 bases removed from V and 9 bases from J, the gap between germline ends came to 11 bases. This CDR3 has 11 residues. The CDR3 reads CASSKRDKAFF. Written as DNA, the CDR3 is TGTGCCAGCAGCAAACGGGATAAAGCTTTCTTT.

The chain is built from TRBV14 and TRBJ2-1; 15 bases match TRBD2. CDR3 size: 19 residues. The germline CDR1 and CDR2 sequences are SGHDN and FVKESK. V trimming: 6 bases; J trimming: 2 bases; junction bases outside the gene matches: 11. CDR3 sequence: CASRPSGTSGGSPYNEQFF. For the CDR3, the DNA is TGTGCCAGCAGACCTTCCGGGACTAGCGGGGGGTCCCCCTACAATGAGCAGTTCTTC.

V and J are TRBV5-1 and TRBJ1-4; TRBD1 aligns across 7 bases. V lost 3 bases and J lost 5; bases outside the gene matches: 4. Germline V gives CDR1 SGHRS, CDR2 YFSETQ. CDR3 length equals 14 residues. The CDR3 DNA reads TGCGCCAGCAGCTCGCTACAGGGGAATGAAAAACTGTTTTTT. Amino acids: CASSSLQGNEKLFF.

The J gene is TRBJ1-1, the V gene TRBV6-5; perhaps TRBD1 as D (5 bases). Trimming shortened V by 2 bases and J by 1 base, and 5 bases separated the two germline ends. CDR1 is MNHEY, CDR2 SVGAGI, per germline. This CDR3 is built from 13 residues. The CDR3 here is CASSYTGNTEAFF. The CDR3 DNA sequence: TGTGCCAGCAGTTACACAGGGAACACTGAAGCTTTCTTT.

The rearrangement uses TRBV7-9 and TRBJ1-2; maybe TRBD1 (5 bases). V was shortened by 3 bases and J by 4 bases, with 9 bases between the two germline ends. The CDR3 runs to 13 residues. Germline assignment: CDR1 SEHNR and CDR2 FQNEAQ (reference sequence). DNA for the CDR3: TGTGCCAGCAGCTTCACAGGTTTCTATGGCTACACCTTC. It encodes CASSFTGFYGYTF.

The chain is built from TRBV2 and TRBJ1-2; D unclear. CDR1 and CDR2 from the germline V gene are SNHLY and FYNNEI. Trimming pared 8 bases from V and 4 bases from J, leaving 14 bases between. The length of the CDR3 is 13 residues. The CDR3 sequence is CASHPSPVYGYTF. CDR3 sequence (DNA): TGTGCCAGCCATCCGTCCCCCGTCTATGGCTACACCTTC.

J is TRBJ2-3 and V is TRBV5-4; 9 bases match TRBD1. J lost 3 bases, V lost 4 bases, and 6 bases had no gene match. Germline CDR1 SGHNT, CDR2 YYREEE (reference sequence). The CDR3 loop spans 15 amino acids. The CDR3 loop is CASSPRDRETDTQYF. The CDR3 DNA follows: TGTGCCAGCAGCCCGCGGGACAGGGAGACAGATACGCAGTATTTT.

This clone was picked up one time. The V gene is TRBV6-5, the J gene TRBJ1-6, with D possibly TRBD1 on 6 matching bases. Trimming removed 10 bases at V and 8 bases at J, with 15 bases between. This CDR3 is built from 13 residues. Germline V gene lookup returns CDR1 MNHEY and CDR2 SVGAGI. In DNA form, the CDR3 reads TGTGCCACCACAGGGACTTTCGATTCACCCCTCCACTTT. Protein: CATTGTFDSPLHF.

CDR3 sequence: CAWSVRGETQYF. CDR3 sequence (DNA): TGTGCCTGGAGTGTACGGGGAGAGACCCAGTACTTC. The J gene is TRBJ2-5, the V gene TRBV30; possible D gene TRBD2, 5 bases. This CDR3 region has 12 residues. V lost 0 bases and J lost 4, with 6 bases in between. Germline V gene data show CDR1 as GTSNPN and CDR2 as SVGIG (reference sequence).

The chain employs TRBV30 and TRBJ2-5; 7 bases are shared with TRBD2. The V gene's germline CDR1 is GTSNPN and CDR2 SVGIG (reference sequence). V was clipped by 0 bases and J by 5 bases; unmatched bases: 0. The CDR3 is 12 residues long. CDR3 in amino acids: CAWSVGGETQYF. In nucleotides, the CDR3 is TGTGCCTGGAGTGTGGGGGGGGAGACCCAGTACTTC.

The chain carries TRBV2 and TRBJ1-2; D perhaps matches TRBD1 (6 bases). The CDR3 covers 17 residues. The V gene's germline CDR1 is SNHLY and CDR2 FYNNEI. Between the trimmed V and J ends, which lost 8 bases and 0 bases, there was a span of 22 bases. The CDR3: CASPQRRDTETNYGYTF. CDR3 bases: TGTGCCAGCCCCCAGAGGCGGGACACAGAAACTAACTATGGCTACACCTTC.

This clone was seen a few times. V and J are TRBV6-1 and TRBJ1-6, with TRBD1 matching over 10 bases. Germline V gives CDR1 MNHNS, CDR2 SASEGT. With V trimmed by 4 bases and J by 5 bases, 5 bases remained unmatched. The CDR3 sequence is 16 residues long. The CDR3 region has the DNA TGTGCCAGCAGTGGGGCCGGGACAGGGGATAATTCACCCCTCCACTTT. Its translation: CASSGAGTGDNSPLHF.